These 26 T cell receptor beta chains share one sample of origin, sequenced in a study of T cells in Graves' hyperthyroidism and ophthalmopathy. Template material for amplifying TCR beta CDR3 regions consisted of RNA transcripts. In the first-round RT-PCR of the TCR CDR3, the HTBI primer set was used. TCRdb analysed the multiplex PCR reads with MiXCR anew, one entry per CDR3 protein. This sample has 310,000 or so distinct CDR3 sequences, with 15% to 20% found just once. Sequenced input: blood. The receptors derive from a woman between 55 and 75 years old with Graves' ophthalmopathy.

The table lists this clonotype with many counts. This chain connects TRBV4-3 to TRBJ2-7; D not resolved. V was clipped by 4 bases and J by 3 bases, with 10 bases between them. CDR1 and CDR2 from the germline V gene are LGHNA and YSLEER. This CDR3 is built from 13 residues. This CDR3 is CASSPTISYEQYF. CDR3 DNA: TGCGCCAGCAGCCCCACTATAAGCTACGAGCAGTACTTC.

The chain has TRBV11-2 and TRBJ1-3, with TRBD1 identical over 7 bases. This CDR3 is built from 15 residues. J was trimmed by 4 bases and V by 2 bases; bases with no gene match: 5. Germline assignment: CDR1 SGHAT and CDR2 FQNNGV. The CDR3 here is CASSLRGLTGNTIYF. CDR3 in DNA: TGTGCCAGCAGCTTAAGGGGGCTCACCGGAAACACCATATATTTT.

The CDR3: CASSQRTSGFYNEQFF. Here the CDR3 DNA reads TGTGCCAGCAGCCAACGGACTAGCGGGTTCTACAATGAGCAGTTCTTC. This chain joins TRBV3-1 and TRBJ2-1, with 11 bases aligning to TRBD2. The germline CDR1 and CDR2 sequences are LGHDT and YNNKEL (reference sequence). The CDR3 covers 16 residues. V was pared by 2 bases and J by 3 bases, with 3 bases of the junction left unmatched.

This clonotype was observed a handful of times. The genes are TRBV4-1 and TRBJ2-3; 11 nucleotides agree with TRBD2. The CDR3 loop spans 16 amino acids. The germline gives CDR1 MGHRA, CDR2 YSYEKL. The V segment lost 1 base and the J segment 0 bases; nucleotides outside the gene matches: 0. CDR3 DNA sequence: TGCGCCAGCAGCCAAGGGACTAGCGGGAGCACAGATACGCAGTATTTT. Encoded protein: CASSQGTSGSTDTQYF.

This sequence joins TRBV4-1 and TRBJ1-4; no firm D call. Germline CDR1 and CDR2: MGHRA and YSYEKL. The V and J ends lost 2 bases and 6 bases respectively, with 7 bases between them. The CDR3 runs 13 residues. The CDR3 coding sequence is TGCGCCAGCAGCCAAATCCCCCATGAAAAACTGTTTTTT. It yields the protein CASSQIPHEKLFF.

The sample holds many counts of this clonotype. The chain combines TRBV7-9 with TRBJ2-7, with D perhaps matching TRBD2 (5 bases). The V gene lost 6 bases and the J gene lost 7 bases, with 16 bases spanning the gap. Germline V CDR1 and CDR2: SEHNR, FQNEAQ (reference sequence). The CDR3 loop spans 13 amino acids. CDR3 nucleotide sequence: TGTGCCAGCAGACGCCGGGATTCGGGTGAGCAGTACTTC. It encodes CASRRRDSGEQYF.

This clonotype was counted ten times or more. Written as DNA, the CDR3 is TGTGCCAGCAGTTTCCAGGCCGCCCTGGAGACCCAGTACTTC. Translated, it gives CASSFQAALETQYF. The V gene is TRBV6-5, the J gene TRBJ2-5; D unresolved. Between the trimmed V and J ends, which lost 4 bases and 5 bases, there was a span of 14 bases. The length of the CDR3 is 14 residues. CDR1 is MNHEY, CDR2 SVGAGI, per germline.

This clonotype has ten or more counts. The chain has TRBV12-3 or TRBV12-4 and TRBJ1-5; 7 bases are a match to TRBD1. Trimming cost V 5 bases and J 2 bases; bases outside gene matches: 6. The CDR3 has 15 residues. Written as DNA, the CDR3 is TGTGCCAGCAGTCAGACAGGGAGAGGCAATCAGCCCCAGCATTTT. It yields the protein CASSQTGRGNQPQHF.

In its sample, this clonotype was seen many times. This chain joins TRBV11-1 and TRBJ2-7; 9 bases agree with TRBD1. The CDR3 is 15 residues long. Germline trimming cut 2 bases from V and 4 bases from J; bases unmatched to any gene: 6. Germline V gene sequence: CDR1 SGHAT, CDR2 FQDESV (reference sequence). The CDR3 coding sequence is TGTGCCAGCAGCTTAACTACAGGGGGCTATTACGAGCAGTACTTC. Translation gives CASSLTTGGYYEQYF.

As concerns this clonotype: It may be a read error: a sequence one base away is much more abundant. The conserved final phenylalanine or tryptophan is absent from the CDR3, which likely points to a read error. J is TRBJ1-1 and V is TRBV2, with no clear D. Trimming removed 1 base from V and 4 bases from J, with 7 bases in between. Germline V gene sequence: CDR1 SNHLY, CDR2 FYNNEI. This CDR3 has 13 residues. The CDR3 here is CASSEGFSTEAFS. The CDR3 region has the DNA TGTGCCAGCAGTGAAGGGTTTTCCACTGAAGCTTTCTCT.

In its sample, this clonotype was seen many times. The rearrangement uses TRBV2 and TRBJ2-7, with D unclear. V was trimmed by 4 bases and J by 6 bases, leaving 16 bases between them. Per the germline V gene, CDR1 is SNHLY and CDR2 is FYNNEI. The CDR3 consists of 14 residues. The CDR3 sequence: CASSVSRANGEQYF. The CDR3 DNA reads as TGTGCCAGCAGTGTTTCCCGGGCCAACGGCGAGCAGTACTTC.

The table lists this clonotype with many counts. This chain links TRBV28 with TRBJ2-1; 12 bases align to TRBD2. The CDR3 spans 14 residues. Germline V CDR1 and CDR2: MDHEN, SYDVKM. V shed 6 bases and J 6 bases; nucleotides not matched to a gene: 3. DNA of the CDR3: TGTGCCAGCAGACCGGGACTAGCGGGCAATGAGCAGTTCTTC. Translated, it gives CASRPGLAGNEQFF.

This clonotype has at least ten counts. The V call is TRBV11-3, the J call TRBJ1-1; 8 nucleotides match TRBD1. The CDR3 covers 14 residues. Losses at the gene ends were 5 bases for V and 0 bases for J; bases not matched to a gene: 2. Germline V gives CDR1 SGHNT, CDR2 YENEEA. The CDR3 DNA reads as TGTGCCAGCAGCATGACAGGGGTGAACACTGAAGCTTTCTTT. Translation: CASSMTGVNTEAFF.

The chain links TRBV5-6 to TRBJ1-1, with TRBD1 matching over 8 bases. The CDR3 runs 14 residues. CDR1 SGHDT and CDR2 YYEEEE come from the germline V gene. The ends lost 2 bases at V and 4 bases at J; junction bases unmatched: 4. CDR3 protein: CASSFRGRGTEAFF. DNA for the CDR3: TGTGCCAGCAGCTTCAGGGGGCGGGGCACTGAAGCTTTCTTT.

This clonotype was found a few times. This chain uses TRBV6-1 with TRBJ1-1, with unresolved D. The ends were cut back, 5 bases at V and 1 base at J, with 11 bases in the middle. Germline values: CDR1 MNHNS, CDR2 SASEGT. This CDR3 spans 14 amino acids. The CDR3 is CASSYWTGNTEAFF. The DNA of the CDR3 is TGTGCCAGCAGTTATTGGACGGGGAACACTGAAGCTTTCTTT.

This clonotype was recorded many times. The chain couples TRBV6-2 or TRBV6-3 to TRBJ2-1, with TRBD1 identical over 9 bases. This CDR3 has 21 amino acids. Germline V gene lookup returns CDR1 MNHEY and CDR2 SVGEGT. Trimming at V came to 3 bases and at J to 1 base, leaving 19 bases not matched to a gene. Written as DNA, the CDR3 is TGTGCCAGCAGTTATATTACCGGAGGACAGGGGCCCATTCCTTCCTACAATGAGCAGTTCTTC. This sequence encodes CASSYITGGQGPIPSYNEQFF.

This chain joins TRBV6-2 or TRBV6-3 and TRBJ1-1; D uncertain. V lost 2 bases and J 5 bases, leaving 21 bases between the germline ends. CDR1 is MNHEY and CDR2 is SVGEGT in the germline V gene. CDR3 length equals 17 residues. The chain's CDR3 is CASSYPPSWGRRTEAFF. The CDR3 nucleotides read TGTGCCAGCAGTTACCCCCCCTCCTGGGGTCGGAGGACTGAAGCTTTCTTT.

This clonotype was recorded many times. The chain combines TRBV15 with TRBJ2-7; unclear D gene. This CDR3 has 12 residues. Germline V gives CDR1 LNHNV, CDR2 YYDKDF (reference sequence). V was clipped by 1 base and J by 2 bases, with 3 bases between them. The CDR3 spells CATSRVAYEQYF. CDR3 DNA: TGTGCCACCAGCAGAGTTGCCTACGAGCAGTACTTC.

This clonotype has a count of ten or more. The chain employs TRBV4-3 and TRBJ2-1; 9 nucleotides match TRBD2. CDR1 LGHNA and CDR2 YSLEER come from the germline V gene. J gave up 0 bases and V 1 base, and 1 base lay outside the gene matches. CDR3 length: 16 residues. The CDR3 loop is CASSQASGNSYNEQFF. CDR3 nucleotides: TGCGCCAGCAGCCAAGCTAGCGGGAACTCCTACAATGAGCAGTTCTTC.

This clonotype appeared a few times. This chain links TRBV4-3 with TRBJ1-2; D not resolved. The CDR3 length is 15 residues. Trimming shortened V by 0 bases and J by 4 bases, and 12 bases separated the two germline ends. Germline V gene data show CDR1 as LGHNA and CDR2 as YSLEER. CDR3: CASSQEPDKTYGYTF. For the CDR3, the DNA is TGCGCCAGCAGCCAAGAACCCGACAAGACCTATGGCTACACCTTC.

The CDR3 loop is CASRGGLGANVLTF. Written as DNA, the CDR3 is TGTGCCAGCAGAGGGGGGCTTGGGGCCAACGTCCTGACTTTC. The chain couples TRBV27 to TRBJ2-6, with D perhaps given as TRBD1 or TRBD2 (6 bases each). The CDR3 runs to 14 residues. The V and J ends lost 6 bases and 3 bases respectively, with 9 bases between them. Germline CDR1 and CDR2: MNHEY and SMNVEV (reference sequence).

This clonotype was counted at least ten times. The chain is built from TRBV14 and TRBJ2-5, with TRBD1 matching over 9 bases. The CDR3 is made up of 13 amino acids. Germline lookup yields CDR1 SGHDN and CDR2 FVKESK. The V gene end was trimmed by 7 bases and the J gene end by 4 bases; junction bases not matched to a gene: 4. CDR3 in amino acids: CASNRGQGETQYF. As DNA, the CDR3 is TGTGCCAGCAACCGGGGACAGGGAGAGACCCAGTACTTC.

This chain joins TRBV12-3 or TRBV12-4 and TRBJ1-1; tentative D call: TRBD1 (5 bases). The CDR3 runs 14 residues. V was shortened by 6 bases and J by 1 base, with 12 bases between the two germline ends. This chain's CDR3 is CASSRFGANTEAFF. CDR3 DNA: TGTGCCAGCAGCCGGTTTGGGGCGAACACTGAAGCTTTCTTT.

This clonotype has more than one count but fewer than ten. The chain carries TRBV7-2 and TRBJ1-3, with TRBD1 identical over 8 bases. The CDR3 covers 14 residues. Germline V lookup: CDR1 SGHTA, CDR2 FQGNSA. Trimming took 2 bases from V and 7 from J; bases not matched to a gene: 4. The CDR3 bases are TGTGCCAGCAGCTTATCAGGGGGCGGGAACACCATATATTTT. Amino acids: CASSLSGGGNTIYF.

This clonotype was picked up many times. The chain carries TRBV12-5 and TRBJ2-7; 7 bases are shared with TRBD1. There are 16 residues in the CDR3. Germline values: CDR1 LGHNT, CDR2 FRNRAP. With 4 bases clipped from V and 2 bases from J, the junction kept 11 bases outside the gene matches. This CDR3 is CASGWGTEKPPYEQYF. In nucleotides, the CDR3 is TGTGCTAGTGGTTGGGGGACAGAAAAGCCTCCCTACGAGCAGTACTTC. Looking up the rest from reference TRBV12-5 and TRBJ2-7 gives the full variable domain: DARVTQTPRHKVTEMGQEVTMRCQPILGHNTVFWYRQTMMQGLELLAYFRNRAPLDDSGMPKDRFSAEMPDATLATLKIQPSEPRDSAVYFCASGWGTEKPPYEQYFGPGTRLTVT.

The chain employs TRBV19 and TRBJ1-6, with TRBD1 matching over 12 bases. The germline gives CDR1 LNHDA, CDR2 SQIVND (reference sequence). V lost 5 bases to trimming and J lost 7 bases; unmatched junction nucleotides: 9. The CDR3 is 17 amino acids. CDR3 loop: CASSSTSGTGGNSPLHF. The DNA of the CDR3 is TGTGCCAGTAGTTCCACCTCCGGGACAGGGGGCAATTCACCCCTCCACTTT.